These T cell receptor beta chains were read from a single sample in a study of blood T cell repertoires in COVID-19. Here immunoSEQ multiplex PCR was the method, and the copy in TCRdb shows in-frame clones only, minus some. The top ten hold 5.5% to 7% of the sample, which has approximately 70,000 clones, approximately 88% seen once. Specimen: peripheral blood. All receptors come from a woman aged 70-85 years with acute or convalescent COVID-19. The CDR3 runs from the conserved cysteine through the conserved F or W. D genes are given only for firm matches. Expanded clones are given a class, and other clones once, few, many or no size at all.

V gene,J gene,D gene,clone size,CDR3 protein,CDR3 DNA
TRBV19,TRBJ2-1,NA,NA,CASRPQGKGEQFF,TGTGCCAGTAGACCTCAGGGGAAGGGTGAGCAGTTCTTC
TRBV5-1,TRBJ2-7,NA,NA,CASSARGSPYEQYF,TGCGCCAGCAGCGCCCGGGGGTCCCCCTACGAGCAGTACTTC
TRBV5-1,TRBJ2-2,TRBD2,NA,CASSLAGTSNGELFF,TGCGCCAGCAGCTTGGCCGGGACTAGCAACGGGGAGCTGTTTTTT
TRBV19,TRBJ1-5,TRBD1,NA,CASGDRGAFNQPQHF,TGTGCCAGTGGCGACAGGGGGGCATTCAATCAGCCCCAGCATTTT
TRBV7-2,TRBJ1-1,TRBD1,NA,CASSARTGANTEAFF,TGTGCCAGCAGCGCCCGGACAGGGGCTAACACTGAAGCTTTCTTT
TRBV7-3,TRBJ2-6,TRBD2,NA,CASSATSLAGYSGANVLTF,TGTGCCAGCAGCGCAACCTCACTAGCGGGGTACTCTGGGGCCAACGTCCTGACTTTC
TRBV4-1,TRBJ1-5,NA,NA,CASSPGRDLSNQPQHF,TGCGCCAGCAGCCCCGGACGGGATCTTAGCAATCAGCCCCAGCATTTT
TRBV10-3,TRBJ1-5,NA,NA,CAISESIDKPSNQPQHF,TGTGCCATCAGTGAGTCTATTGACAAACCGAGCAATCAGCCCCAGCATTTT
TRBV6-1,TRBJ1-1,NA,NA,CASSEGAGGEAFF,TGTGCCAGCAGTGAGGGGGCCGGTGGGGAAGCTTTCTTT
TRBV29-1,TRBJ1-1,TRBD1,NA,CSVKRTNRGSEAFF,TGCAGCGTTAAAAGAACCAACAGGGGTAGTGAAGCTTTCTTT
TRBV30,TRBJ1-4,NA,NA,CAWSVAPIKEKLFF,TGTGCCTGGAGTGTAGCGCCCATCAAGGAAAAACTGTTTTTT
TRBV2,TRBJ2-5,TRBD2,NA,CASRRNSGGNQETQYF,TGTGCCAGCAGAAGGAATAGCGGGGGAAACCAAGAGACCCAGTACTTC
TRBV7-9,TRBJ2-3,TRBD2,NA,CASSLREGAADTQYF,TGTGCCAGCAGCTTGCGGGAGGGCGCGGCAGATACGCAGTATTTT
TRBV18,TRBJ1-2,TRBD1,NA,CASSPGQGDSGYTF,TGTGCCAGCTCCCCCGGACAGGGGGATTCGGGCTACACCTTC
TRBV6-1,TRBJ2-1,TRBD2,NA,CASSEPSGIYNEQFF,TGTGCCAGCAGTGAACCTAGCGGGATCTACAATGAGCAGTTCTTC
TRBV2,TRBJ1-5,NA,NA,CASSENRGNQPQHF,TGTGCCAGCAGTGAAAACAGGGGCAATCAGCCCCAGCATTTT
TRBV27,TRBJ1-6,NA,NA,CASRDGRVYNSPLHF,TGTGCCAGCAGGGACGGCAGGGTTTATAATTCACCCCTCCACTTT
TRBV5-1,TRBJ2-1,TRBD1,NA,CASSPSITGARWFF,TGCGCCAGCAGCCCATCAATTACAGGGGCCCGTTGGTTCTTC
TRBV4-3,TRBJ1-6,NA,NA,CASSQDGEQASSYNSPLHF,TGCGCCAGCAGCCAAGATGGGGAGCAGGCGAGCTCCTATAATTCACCCCTCCACTTT
TRBV7-2,TRBJ1-2,TRBD1,few,CASSARQGNYGYTF,TGTGCCAGCAGCGCCCGACAGGGAAACTATGGCTACACCTTC
TRBV15,TRBJ2-2,NA,NA,CATSRGQNTGELFF,TGTGCCACCAGCAGAGGACAGAACACCGGGGAGCTGTTTTTT
TRBV2,TRBJ1-4,NA,NA,CASRQQFNEKLFF,TGTGCCAGTAGACAGCAGTTTAATGAAAAGCTGTTTTTT
TRBV28,TRBJ1-1,TRBD1,NA,CASSSAGQGHTEAFF,TGTGCCAGCAGTTCGGCGGGACAGGGGCACACTGAAGCTTTCTTT
TRBV24-1,TRBJ2-1,NA,NA,CATSDFRGANNEQFF,TGTGCCACCAGTGATTTTCGAGGAGCCAACAATGAGCAGTTCTTC
TRBV2,TRBJ1-2,NA,NA,CASSATVYGYTF,TGTGCCAGCAGCGCGACAGTCTATGGCTACACCTTC
TRBV2,TRBJ1-5,NA,NA,CASSTGYPYSNQPQHF,TGTGCCAGCAGTACAGGGTACCCATATAGCAATCAGCCCCAGCATTTT
TRBV28,TRBJ1-2,NA,NA,CASGNPGLYYGYTF,TGTGCCAGCGGCAACCCGGGACTTTACTATGGCTACACCTTC
TRBV11-3,TRBJ2-3,NA,NA,CASSQTGHTDTQYF,TGTGCCAGCAGCCAGACGGGTCACACAGATACGCAGTATTTT
TRBV28,TRBJ1-1,NA,NA,CASSFRGNTEAFF,TGTGCCAGCAGTTTCCGGGGGAACACTGAAGCTTTCTTT
TRBV28,TRBJ1-4,TRBD1,NA,CASRTPGQGEEKLFF,TGTGCCAGCAGAACACCGGGACAGGGGGAGGAAAAACTGTTTTTT
TRBV19,TRBJ1-5,TRBD1,NA,CASSISLGTASNQPQHF,TGTGCCAGTAGTATCTCACTCGGGACAGCTAGCAATCAGCCCCAGCATTTT
TRBV30,TRBJ1-2,TRBD1,NA,CAWGTGRPYYGYTF,TGTGCCTGGGGGACAGGGCGTCCGTACTATGGCTACACCTTC
TRBV30,TRBJ1-2,NA,NA,CARTGSRDYGYTF,TGTGCCCGAACAGGGAGTCGGGACTATGGCTACACCTTC
TRBV5-1,TRBJ2-3,NA,NA,CASSLDLARGTDTQYF,TGCGCCAGCAGCTTGGATCTAGCGAGAGGAACAGATACGCAGTATTTT
TRBV30,TRBJ1-6,TRBD1,NA,CAFTPPGQGYNSPLHF,TGTGCCTTTACGCCGCCGGGACAGGGATATAATTCACCCCTCCACTTT
TRBV29-1,TRBJ1-1,TRBD1,NA,CSVGTVNTEAFF,TGCAGCGTGGGGACAGTCAACACTGAAGCTTTCTTT
TRBV6-5,TRBJ2-2,NA,NA,CASSQTTRTGELFF,TGTGCCAGCAGCCAGACTACGCGCACCGGGGAGCTGTTTTTT
TRBV4-1,TRBJ2-1,TRBD2,NA,CASSPLTSGPELTPFF,TGCGCCAGCAGCCCCCTGACTAGCGGGCCCGAACTTACACCGTTCTTC
TRBV9,TRBJ2-5,TRBD2,NA,CASSGSGSQETQYF,TGTGCCAGCAGCGGGAGCGGGAGTCAAGAGACCCAGTACTTC